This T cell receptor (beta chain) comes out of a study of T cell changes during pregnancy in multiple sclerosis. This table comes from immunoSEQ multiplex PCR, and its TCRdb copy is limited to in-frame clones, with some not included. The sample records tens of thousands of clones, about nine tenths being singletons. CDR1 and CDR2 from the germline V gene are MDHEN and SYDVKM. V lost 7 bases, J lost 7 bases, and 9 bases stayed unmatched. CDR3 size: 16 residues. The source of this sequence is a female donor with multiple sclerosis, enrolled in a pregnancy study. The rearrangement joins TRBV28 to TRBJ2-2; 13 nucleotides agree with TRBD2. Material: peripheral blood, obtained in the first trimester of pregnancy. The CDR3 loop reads CASILGTSGIHGELFF. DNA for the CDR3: TGTGCCAGCATCCTAGGGACTAGCGGGATTCACGGGGAGCTGTTTTTT.